The clone carrying this T cell receptor (beta chain) appeared a few times. Its antigen is not identified. The source of the sample is a study of T cell repertoires in cytomegalovirus infection. Across the study: HLA-B-restricted CMV epitopes that are well studied, plus recently identified HLA-C-restricted ones, were used by the study. TCR beta signatures that were public indicated CMV infection and matching HLA type. Points from the study as a whole: HLA-C-restricted CMV-specific TCR beta clonotypes prevailed in the ex vivo response. Based on cumulative public TCR beta family frequency, carriers of CMV plus the relevant HLA were identified.

The CDR3 has 15 amino acids. V was clipped by 2 bases and J by 5 bases; unmatched bases: 5. Germline loops: CDR1 MNHEY, CDR2 SVGEGT. One entry per CDR3 protein, called by TCRdb with MiXCR from the reads. This sample has roughly 69,000 distinct CDR3 sequences, with about 26% found just once. The TCR comes from a human donor in good health (CMV status not recorded). Some clones in this sample may be carry-over from other donors' samples. The chain couples TRBV6-2 or TRBV6-3 to TRBJ2-2, with 7 bases that match TRBD2. The source material was CD8+ T cells from cultured PBMCs, sampled from culture after CMV antigen stimulation. The CDR3 protein is CASSYLAAGTGELFF. As DNA, the CDR3 is TGTGCCAGCAGTTACCTAGCGGCGGGGACCGGGGAGCTGTTTTTT.